The rows below give T cell receptor beta chains drawn from one sample of a study of PD-L1 blockade in urothelial cancer. The repertoire was sequenced with immunoSEQ multiplex PCR; TCRdb's copy has only in-frame clones and lacks some. Of 100,000 or so clones listed, 70% to 90% are singletons. This material consisted of PBMCs, taken around atezolizumab (anti-PD-L1) treatment. The receptors originated from a man aged 50-60 years with urothelial cancer. CDR3s include the opening cysteine and the closing phenylalanine or tryptophan. A D gene is named only where the DNA matches it firmly. Size is omitted from some rows. Given values are once, few, many or a class for expanded clones.

>once|TRBD2|TRBV5-4|TRBJ2-3
TGTGCCAGCAGCGGAGGACTAGCGGGGTGGTCCGATACGCAGTATTTT
CASSGGLAGWSDTQYF
>.|.|TRBV15|TRBJ1-4
TGTGCCACCAGCAGGGACCCGGGGGAAAAACTGTTTTTT
CATSRDPGEKLFF
>.|.|TRBV6-5|TRBJ2-7
TGTGCCAGCATCGGTTACGAGCAGTACTTC
CASIGYEQYF
>.|TRBD1|TRBV5-4|TRBJ2-1
TGTGCCAGCAGCTTGGGGACAGGAGGCTACAATGAGCAGTTCTTC
CASSLGTGGYNEQFF
>.|.|TRBV15|TRBJ1-1
TGTGCCACCAGCAGCCTCCGGGGGACGGGCACTGAAGCTTTCTTT
CATSSLRGTGTEAFF
>.|.|TRBV6-5|TRBJ2-2
TGTGCCAGCAGTTACTCGAGAGGCAGGGTCGCCGGGGAGCTGTTTTTT
CASSYSRGRVAGELFF
>.|TRBD2|TRBV9|TRBJ2-1
TGTGCCAGCAGCGCGGGGGGTGAGCAGTTCTTC
CASSAGGEQFF
>.|.|TRBV28|TRBJ1-2
TGTGCCAGCCTTCCCACGAGGACATATGGCTACACCTTC
CASLPTRTYGYTF
>.|TRBD2|TRBV6-5|TRBJ2-5
TGTGCCAGCAGAATAGCGGGAGGGGGACAAGAGACCCAGTACTTC
CASRIAGGGQETQYF
>.|.|TRBV5-6|TRBJ2-3
TGTGCCAGCAGCAGTAGCGGCACAGATACGCAGTATTTT
CASSSSGTDTQYF
>.|TRBD2|TRBV6-6|TRBJ2-1
TGTGCCACCCAAGGGGGACTAGCGGAGGGTAGTGATCGGTTCTTC
CATQGGLAEGSDRFF
>.|.|TRBV28|TRBJ1-2
TGTGCCAGCAGACAGGGTCTTTGGGCTAACTATGGCTACACCTTC
CASRQGLWANYGYTF
>.|TRBD2|TRBV28|TRBJ2-5
TGTGCCAGCAGCCTAAGCGGGAGCGGAGAGACCCAGTACTTC
CASSLSGSGETQYF
>few|TRBD2|TRBV30|TRBJ2-2
TGTGCCTGGAGACCCGGGACTAGGAACACCGGGGAGCTGTTTTTT
CAWRPGTRNTGELFF